These T cell receptor beta chains were read from a single sample in a study of OX40 agonist ivuxolimab in advanced cancers. Assay: immunoSEQ multiplex PCR; the TCRdb copy retains only in-frame clones and omits some. The data contain tens of thousands of clones, roughly 88% of them seen just once; the ten biggest clones take up roughly 25%. The sequencing used CD4+ or CD8+ T cells sorted from blood, collected in a trial of the OX40 agonist ivuxolimab. The source is an adult with an advanced solid tumor such as melanoma, head and neck, liver or kidney cancer. Each CDR3 is given with its conserved first and last residue.

j_gene | v_gene | CDR3aa
TRBJ1-4 | TRBV7-9 | CASSFQGASTNEKLFF
TRBJ2-7 | TRBV6-1 | CASSDPQSNYEQYF
TRBJ2-7 | TRBV10-3 | CAISLGGLFSSYEQYF
TRBJ1-2 | TRBV10-3 | CAIDGSGQAPRGYTF
TRBJ2-1 | TRBV7-6 | CASSPGPGEGDEQFF
TRBJ2-1 | TRBV5-4 | CASSDRTSGRAGEQFF
TRBJ2-7 | TRBV9 | CASSAGGSGGTYEQYF
TRBJ2-7 | TRBV28 | CASSLGPTRVYEQYF
TRBJ2-7 | TRBV19 | CASSSGPYEQYF
TRBJ2-3 | TRBV30 | CAWNPAGGLGDTQYF
TRBJ2-3 | TRBV6-4 | CASSDSSGTSTDTQYF
TRBJ2-1 | TRBV9 | CASSVSWRGEQFF
TRBJ2-3 | TRBV4-2 | CASSQLLAHTDTQYF
TRBJ2-3 | TRBV7-3 | CASSPGARDTQYF
TRBJ2-1 | TRBV7-9 | CASSWGQGYNEQFF
TRBJ1-2 | TRBV6-1 | CASSLRGSYGYTF
TRBJ2-7 | TRBV11-1 | CASSSDRGFYEQYF
TRBJ2-5 | TRBV10-3 | CATPTGIKETQYF
TRBJ2-5 | TRBV19 | CASSISPVLAGVGETQYF
TRBJ1-5 | TRBV7-6 | CASTHRDNSNQPQHF
TRBJ2-1 | TRBV6-5 | CASRLGVAAYNEQFF
TRBJ2-3 | TRBV7-8 | CASSPRSGRARQDTQYF
TRBJ2-1 | TRBV19 | CASRTGTYNEQFF
TRBJ2-1 | TRBV30 | CAWSADSSPVNEQFF
TRBJ2-5 | TRBV9 | CASSPGTSGRAGETQYF
TRBJ2-7 | TRBV28 | CASTTGTYEQYF
TRBJ2-3 | TRBV7-9 | CASSLSSADTQYF
TRBJ1-1 | TRBV4-2 | CASSQKYPQVSHYDTEAFF
TRBJ1-2 | TRBV29-1 | CSVPQGFYGYTF
TRBJ2-7 | TRBV18 | CASSYKREPFYEQYF
TRBJ2-7 | TRBV5-1 | CASRGLADYEQYF
TRBJ2-3 | TRBV28 | CASSVAGSDTQYF
TRBJ2-7 | TRBV11-2 | CASSPRGGRDRSYEQYF
TRBJ2-7 | TRBV4-2 | CASSQDHSGSYEQYF
TRBJ1-1 | TRBV6-1 | CASSWGTANTEAFF
TRBJ2-7 | TRBV6-5 | CAGRWGLAGEYEQYF
TRBJ2-1 | TRBV30 | CAWLGAGGGSSYNEQFF
TRBJ2-3 | TRBV5-1 | CASSLGGILTDTQYF
TRBJ2-7 | TRBV6-4 | CASSEGLGSSYEQYF
TRBJ2-5 | TRBV5-1 | CASSPPGLAGGTQYF
TRBJ2-1 | TRBV11-2 | CASSVRPGTGEDNEQFF
TRBJ1-1 | TRBV19 | CASSIGTGVTEAFF
TRBJ2-2 | TRBV28 | CAGTSTTGELFF